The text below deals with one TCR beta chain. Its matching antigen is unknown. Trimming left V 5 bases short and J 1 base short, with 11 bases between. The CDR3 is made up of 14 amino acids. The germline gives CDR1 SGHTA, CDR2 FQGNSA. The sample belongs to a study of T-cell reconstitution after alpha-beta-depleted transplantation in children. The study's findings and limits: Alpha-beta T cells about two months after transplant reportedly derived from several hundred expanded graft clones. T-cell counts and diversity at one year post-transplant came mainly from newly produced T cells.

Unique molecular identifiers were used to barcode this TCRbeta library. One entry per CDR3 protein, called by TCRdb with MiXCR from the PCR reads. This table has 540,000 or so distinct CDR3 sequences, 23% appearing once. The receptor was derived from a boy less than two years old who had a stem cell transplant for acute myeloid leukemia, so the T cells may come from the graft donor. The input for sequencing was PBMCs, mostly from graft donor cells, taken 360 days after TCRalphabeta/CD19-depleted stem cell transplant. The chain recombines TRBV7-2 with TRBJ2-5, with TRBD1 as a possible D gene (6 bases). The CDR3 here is CASSIWDIQETQYF. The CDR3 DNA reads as TGTGCCAGCAGCATATGGGACATCCAAGAGACCCAGTACTTC. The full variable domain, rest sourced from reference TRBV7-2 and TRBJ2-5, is GAGVSQSPSNKVTEKGKDVELRCDPISGHTALYWYRQSLGQGLEFLIYFQGNSAPDKSGLPSDRFSAERTGGSVSTLTIQRTQQEDSAVYLCASSIWDIQETQYFGPGTRLLVL.